Listed here is a single TCR beta chain. The data derive from a study of blood T cell repertoires in COVID-19. Study context: PBMCs, B-cell-depleted T cells, or T cells were the source of the cDNA or gDNA that made up the material.

The V gene lost 5 bases and the J gene lost 0 bases, with 17 bases spanning the gap. Germline V gene lookup returns CDR1 LNHDA and CDR2 SQIVND (reference sequence). The CDR3 is made up of 17 amino acids. Repertoires were generated with immunoSEQ multiplex PCR, while TCRdb's copy carries only in-frame clones and drops some. The table has 200,000 to 250,000 clones, 88% seen once. The sample was PBMCs or T cells enriched from blood (not recorded which). This receptor was identified in a woman aged 50 to 60 with acute COVID-19. The rearrangement uses TRBV19 and TRBJ2-1; a possible D gene is TRBD2 (5 bases). CDR3 DNA: TGTGCCAGTAGTCCTGCCCCAGCGGCAAGCTCCTACAATGAGCAGTTCTTC. As protein: CASSPAPAASSYNEQFF.